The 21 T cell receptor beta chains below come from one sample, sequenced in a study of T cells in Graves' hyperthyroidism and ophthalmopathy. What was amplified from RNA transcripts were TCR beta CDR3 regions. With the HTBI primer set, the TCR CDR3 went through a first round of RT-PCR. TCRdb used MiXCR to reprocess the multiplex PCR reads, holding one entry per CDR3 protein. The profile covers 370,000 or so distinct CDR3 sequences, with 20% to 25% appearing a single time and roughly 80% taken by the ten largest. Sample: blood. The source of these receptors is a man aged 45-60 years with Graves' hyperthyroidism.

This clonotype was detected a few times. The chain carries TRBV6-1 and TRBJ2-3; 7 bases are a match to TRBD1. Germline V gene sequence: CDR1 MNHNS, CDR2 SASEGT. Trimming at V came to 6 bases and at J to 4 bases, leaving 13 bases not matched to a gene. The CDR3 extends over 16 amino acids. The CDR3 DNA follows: TGTGCCAGCAGGAGACAGGGTCCCTTCCGAGCAGATACGCAGTATTTT. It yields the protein CASRRQGPFRADTQYF.

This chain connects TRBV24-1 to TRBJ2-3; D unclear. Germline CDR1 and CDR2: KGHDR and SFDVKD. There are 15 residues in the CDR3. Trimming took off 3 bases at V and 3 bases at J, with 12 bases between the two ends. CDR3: CATSDPNRPTDTQYF. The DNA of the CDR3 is TGTGCCACCAGTGATCCTAATCGACCAACAGATACGCAGTATTTT.

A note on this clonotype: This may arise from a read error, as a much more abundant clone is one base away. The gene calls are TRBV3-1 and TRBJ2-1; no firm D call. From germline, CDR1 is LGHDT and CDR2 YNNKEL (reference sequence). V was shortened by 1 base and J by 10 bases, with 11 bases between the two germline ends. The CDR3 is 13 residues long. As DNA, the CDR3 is TGTGCCAGCAGCCAAGGGGTTAGCTTCGAGCAGTTCTTC. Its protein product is CASSQGVSFEQFF.

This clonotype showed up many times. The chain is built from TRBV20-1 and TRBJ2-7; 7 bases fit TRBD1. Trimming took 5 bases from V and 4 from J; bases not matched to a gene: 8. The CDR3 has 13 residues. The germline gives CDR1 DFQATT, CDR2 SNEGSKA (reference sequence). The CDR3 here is CSAVDRSIYEQYF. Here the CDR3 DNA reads TGCAGTGCTGTGGACAGGAGTATTTACGAGCAGTACTTC.

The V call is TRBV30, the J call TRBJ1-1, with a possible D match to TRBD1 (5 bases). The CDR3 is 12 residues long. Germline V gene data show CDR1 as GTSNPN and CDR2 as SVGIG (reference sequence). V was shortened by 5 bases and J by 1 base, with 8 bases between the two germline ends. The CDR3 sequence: CAWRGRNTEAFF. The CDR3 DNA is TGTGCCTGGCGGGGCCGGAACACTGAAGCTTTCTTT.

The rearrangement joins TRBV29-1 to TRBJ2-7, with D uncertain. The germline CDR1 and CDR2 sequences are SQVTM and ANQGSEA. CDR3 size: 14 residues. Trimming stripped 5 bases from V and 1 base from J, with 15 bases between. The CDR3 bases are TGCAGCGTTACCGCCGTTGGGTTTTCCTACGAGCAGTACTTC. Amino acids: CSVTAVGFSYEQYF.

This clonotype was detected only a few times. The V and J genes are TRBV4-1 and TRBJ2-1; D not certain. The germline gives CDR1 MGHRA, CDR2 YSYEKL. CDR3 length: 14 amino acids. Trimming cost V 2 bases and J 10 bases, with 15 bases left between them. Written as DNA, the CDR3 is TGCGCCAGCAGCCAATGGAGCACCAAGGGAGAGCAGTTCTTC. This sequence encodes CASSQWSTKGEQFF.

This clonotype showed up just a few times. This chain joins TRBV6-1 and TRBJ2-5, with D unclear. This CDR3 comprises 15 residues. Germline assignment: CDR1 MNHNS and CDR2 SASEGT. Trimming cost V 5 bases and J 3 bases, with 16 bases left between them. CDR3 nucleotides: TGTGCCAGCAGTTCCCCCGGACGGAGCAAAGAGACCCAGTACTTC. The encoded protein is CASSSPGRSKETQYF.

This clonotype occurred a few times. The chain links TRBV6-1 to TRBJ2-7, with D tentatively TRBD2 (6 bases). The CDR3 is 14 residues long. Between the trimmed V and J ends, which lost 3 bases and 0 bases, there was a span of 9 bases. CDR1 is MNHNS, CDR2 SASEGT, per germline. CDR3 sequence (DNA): TGTGCCAGCAGTGATGGGGGGAGCTCCTACGAGCAGTACTTC. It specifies CASSDGGSSYEQYF.

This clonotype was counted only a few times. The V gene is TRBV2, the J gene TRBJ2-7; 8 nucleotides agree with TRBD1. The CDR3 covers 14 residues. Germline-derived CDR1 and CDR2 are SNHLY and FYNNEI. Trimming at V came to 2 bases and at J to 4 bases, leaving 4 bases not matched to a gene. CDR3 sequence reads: CASSEQGAMYEQYF. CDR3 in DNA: TGTGCCAGCAGTGAACAGGGGGCAATGTACGAGCAGTACTTC.

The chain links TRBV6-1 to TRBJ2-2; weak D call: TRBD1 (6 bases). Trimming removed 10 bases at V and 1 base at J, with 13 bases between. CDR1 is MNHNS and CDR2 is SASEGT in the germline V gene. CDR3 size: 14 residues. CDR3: CATKGHVNTGELFF. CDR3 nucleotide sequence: TGTGCCACCAAGGGACACGTGAACACCGGGGAGCTGTTTTTT.

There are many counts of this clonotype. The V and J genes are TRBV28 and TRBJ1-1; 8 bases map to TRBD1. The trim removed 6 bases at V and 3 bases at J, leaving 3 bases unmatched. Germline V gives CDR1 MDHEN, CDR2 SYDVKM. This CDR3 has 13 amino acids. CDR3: CASRDREDTEAFF. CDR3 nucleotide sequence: TGTGCCAGCAGGGACAGGGAGGACACTGAAGCTTTCTTT.

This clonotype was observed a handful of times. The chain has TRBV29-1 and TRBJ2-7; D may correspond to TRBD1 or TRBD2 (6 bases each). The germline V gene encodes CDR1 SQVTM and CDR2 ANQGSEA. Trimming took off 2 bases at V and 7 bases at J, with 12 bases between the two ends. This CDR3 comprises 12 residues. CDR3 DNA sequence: TGCAGCGTTGAATTGGGGGGCGAAGAGCAGTACTTC. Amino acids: CSVELGGEEQYF.

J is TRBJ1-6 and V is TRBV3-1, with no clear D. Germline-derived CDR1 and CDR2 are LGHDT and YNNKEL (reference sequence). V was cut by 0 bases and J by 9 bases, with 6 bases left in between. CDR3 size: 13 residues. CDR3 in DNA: TGTGCCAGCAGCCAAGACTCCGGTTCACCCCTCCACTTT. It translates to CASSQDSGSPLHF.

CDR3 loop: CASSLEPSGNYNEQFF. The DNA for the CDR3 is TGCGCCAGCAGCTTGGAGCCTAGCGGGAACTACAATGAGCAGTTCTTC. V and J are TRBV5-1 and TRBJ2-1; the match to TRBD2 covers 9 bases. The CDR3 is 16 residues long. Germline V lookup: CDR1 SGHRS, CDR2 YFSETQ. Losses at the gene ends were 0 bases for V and 3 bases for J; bases not matched to a gene: 4.

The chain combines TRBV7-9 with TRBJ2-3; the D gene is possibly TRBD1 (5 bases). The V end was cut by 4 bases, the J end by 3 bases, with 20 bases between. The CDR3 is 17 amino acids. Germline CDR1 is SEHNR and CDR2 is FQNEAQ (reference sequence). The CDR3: CASSSLIRGMETDTQYF. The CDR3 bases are TGTGCCAGCAGCTCCCTTATTAGGGGTATGGAGACAGATACGCAGTATTTT.

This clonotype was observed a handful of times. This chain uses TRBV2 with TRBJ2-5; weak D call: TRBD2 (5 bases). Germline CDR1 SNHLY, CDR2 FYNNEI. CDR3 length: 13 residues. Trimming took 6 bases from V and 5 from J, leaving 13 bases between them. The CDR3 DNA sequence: TGTGCCAGCAGGACGGGGATAGGGGAGACCCAGTACTTC. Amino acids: CASRTGIGETQYF.

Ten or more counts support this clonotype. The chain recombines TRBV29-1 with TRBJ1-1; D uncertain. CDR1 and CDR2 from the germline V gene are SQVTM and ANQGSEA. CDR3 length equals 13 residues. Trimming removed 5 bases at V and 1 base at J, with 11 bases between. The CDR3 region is CSVLPPPNTEAFF. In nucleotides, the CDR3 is TGCAGCGTTCTGCCACCTCCGAACACTGAAGCTTTCTTT.

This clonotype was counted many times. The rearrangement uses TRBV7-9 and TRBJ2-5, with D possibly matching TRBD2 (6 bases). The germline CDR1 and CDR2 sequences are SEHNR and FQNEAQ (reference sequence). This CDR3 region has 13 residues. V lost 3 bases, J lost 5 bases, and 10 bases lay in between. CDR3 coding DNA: TGTGCCAGCAGCTTGGCGGGGTGGGAGACCCAGTACTTC. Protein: CASSLAGWETQYF.

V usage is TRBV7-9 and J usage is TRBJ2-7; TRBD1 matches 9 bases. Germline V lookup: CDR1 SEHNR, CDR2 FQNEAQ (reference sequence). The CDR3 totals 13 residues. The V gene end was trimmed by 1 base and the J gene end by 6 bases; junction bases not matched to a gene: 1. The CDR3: CASSLDRGLEQYF. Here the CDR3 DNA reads TGTGCCAGCAGCTTAGACAGGGGGCTCGAGCAGTACTTC.

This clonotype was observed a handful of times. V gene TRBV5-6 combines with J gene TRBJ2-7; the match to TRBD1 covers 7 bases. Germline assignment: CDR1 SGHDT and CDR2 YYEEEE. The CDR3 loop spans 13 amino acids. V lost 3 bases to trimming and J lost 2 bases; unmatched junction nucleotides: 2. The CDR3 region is CASSWDRTYEQYF. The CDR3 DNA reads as TGTGCCAGCAGCTGGGACAGAACCTACGAGCAGTACTTC. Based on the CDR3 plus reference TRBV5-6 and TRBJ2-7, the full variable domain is DAGVTQSPTHLIKTRGQQVTLRCSPKSGHDTVSWYQQALGQGPQFIFQYYEEEERQRGNFPDRFSGHQFPNYSSELNVNALLLGDSALYLCASSWDRTYEQYFGPGTRLTVT.